Shown below are 6 T cell receptor beta chains from a single sample sequenced in a study of shared clonotypes between healthy human individuals. Naive CD8 cells lacked CD45RO, underwent positive selection for CCR7 and left out terminally differentiated effector memory CD45RA+ cells. TCRdb keeps only in-frame clones here, not all; method: immunoSEQ multiplex PCR. The sample contains around 2,000,000 clones, less than 95% of which appear only once. The sequencing input was naive CD8+ T cells sorted from blood. The receptors were sampled from a man between 18 and 35 years old in good health.

This clone was seen once. The V gene is TRBV7-8, the J gene TRBJ2-2; D is unresolved. This CDR3 comprises 15 residues. The V end lost 1 base, the J end lost 0 bases, and 6 bases lay between the germline ends. In germline, CDR1 is SGHVS, CDR2 FQNEAQ. CDR3 nucleotides: TGTGCCAGCAGCTTAGGGCAACCGAACACCGGGGAGCTGTTTTTT. Translated: CASSLGQPNTGELFF.

The chain recombines TRBV6-1 with TRBJ2-1, with 7 bases identical to TRBD2. V was pared by 3 bases and J by 0 bases, with 5 bases of the junction left unmatched. Germline CDR1 MNHNS, CDR2 SASEGT. The CDR3 is 16 amino acids. The CDR3 DNA reads TGTGCCAGCAGTGACACCTGGGGGGGCTCCTACAATGAGCAGTTCTTC. It codes for CASSDTWGGSYNEQFF.

The chain joins TRBV9 to TRBJ2-7; no reliable D call. This CDR3 contains 14 residues. Germline CDR1 SGDLS, CDR2 YYNGEE. V gave up 0 bases and J gave up 2 bases, with 9 bases separating them. CDR3 protein: CASSVDTVTYEQYF. In DNA form, the CDR3 reads TGTGCCAGCAGCGTAGACACAGTTACCTACGAGCAGTACTTC.

This chain uses TRBV1 with TRBJ1-1; TRBD1, the table's D call, lacks a check against the DNA. TRBV1 is a known pseudogene. There are 15 residues in the CDR3. CDR3: CTSRHCHQGNTEAFF. CDR3 in DNA: TGCACCAGCAGACATTGCCATCAGGGGAACACTGAAGCTTTCTTT.

The chain joins TRBV6-6 to TRBJ2-5, with a possible D match to TRBD1 (5 bases). The germline gives CDR1 MNHNY, CDR2 SVGAGI (reference sequence). Trimming shortened V by 4 bases and J by 1 base, and 10 bases separated the two germline ends. The CDR3 runs 14 residues. CDR3 DNA sequence: TGTGCCAGCAGTTCGACAGCTCTCCAAGAGACCCAGTACTTC. It codes for CASSSTALQETQYF.

This rearrangement joins TRBV18 to TRBJ2-1; D unclear. Trimming shortened V by 6 bases and J by 4 bases, and 10 bases separated the two germline ends. This CDR3 is built from 13 residues. Germline-derived CDR1 and CDR2 are KGHSH and LQKENI. CDR3: CASSQAEYNEQFF. In DNA, the CDR3 is TGTGCCAGCTCCCAGGCTGAATACAATGAGCAGTTCTTC.